This entry lists 9 T cell receptor beta chains sequenced from one sample in a study of blood T cells in healthy people across ages. Through a sample-barcoded 5' primer and a J-beta primer mix, a second PCR was run for roughly 6 to 12 cycles. One entry per CDR3 protein results from TCRdb running MiXCR on the 5' RACE reads. The sample has approximately 880,000 distinct CDR3 sequences, around 48% seen once; the top ten hold roughly 12%. The material sequenced was blood. These receptors came from a man under 40 in good health.

V is TRBV29-1 and J is TRBJ2-1, with a tentative D call TRBD1 (5 bases). V lost 3 bases, J lost 3 bases, and 15 bases lay in between. CDR3 size: 15 residues. Germline V gene lookup returns CDR1 SQVTM and CDR2 ANQGSEA. CDR3 sequence: CSVELSGADYNEQFF. DNA of the CDR3: TGCAGCGTTGAGTTAAGTGGGGCCGACTACAATGAGCAGTTCTTC.

As DNA, the CDR3 is TGTGCCACCAGCAGAGACAGGGCGTTCAACGAGCAGTACTTC. As protein: CATSRDRAFNEQYF. The chain recombines TRBV15 with TRBJ2-7, with TRBD1 as a possible D gene (5 bases). CDR1 and CDR2 (germline): LNHNV, YYDKDF (reference sequence). The CDR3 runs 14 residues. With 0 bases removed from V and 5 bases from J, the gap between germline ends came to 11 bases.

V and J are TRBV11-2 and TRBJ2-4; TRBD1 matches at 7 bases. CDR3 length equals 15 residues. The V gene's germline CDR1 is SGHAT and CDR2 FQNNGV. The junction had 10 bases not matched to a gene; V was cut back by 5 bases and J by 6 bases. The CDR3 spells CASSRLTGAGNIQYF. CDR3 nucleotide sequence: TGTGCCAGCAGCAGACTCACAGGGGCCGGAAACATTCAGTACTTC.

The chain combines TRBV3-1 with TRBJ2-2, with TRBD1 as a possible D gene (5 bases). The CDR3 is 14 residues long. The germline V gene encodes CDR1 LGHDT and CDR2 YNNKEL (reference sequence). V shed 1 base and J shed 6 bases, with 9 bases lying between them. CDR3 amino acids: CASSQVSGSGELFF. The CDR3 coding sequence is TGTGCCAGCAGCCAAGTGTCAGGGTCCGGGGAGCTGTTTTTT.

This chain links TRBV4-3 with TRBJ2-7, with a weak D call TRBD2 (6 bases). Germline V gene lookup returns CDR1 LGHNA and CDR2 YSLEER. The ends were cut back, 0 bases at V and 0 bases at J, with 9 bases in the middle. The CDR3 spans 15 residues. The CDR3 loop reads CASSQDRGDSYEQYF. The CDR3 region has the DNA TGCGCCAGCAGCCAAGATCGCGGGGACTCCTACGAGCAGTACTTC.

The chain uses TRBV6-1 and TRBJ2-6, with 10 bases matching TRBD2. CDR3 size: 18 residues. Trimming took 5 bases from V and 0 from J; bases not matched to a gene: 7. Germline values: CDR1 MNHNS, CDR2 SASEGT. Here the CDR3 reads CASSIAGGYFSGANVLTF. As DNA, the CDR3 is TGTGCCAGCAGTATAGCGGGGGGCTATTTCTCTGGGGCCAACGTCCTGACTTTC.

This clonotype was found a few times. The DNA for the CDR3 is TGTGCCACTCGGAATCGGGAAGAGACCCAGTACTTC. It is translated as CATRNREETQYF. The rearrangement uses TRBV10-3 and TRBJ2-5; D uncertain. V gave up 10 bases and J gave up 3 bases, with 12 bases separating them. The CDR3 is 12 amino acids. Germline CDR1 and CDR2: ENHRY and SYGVKD.

V is TRBV7-2 and J is TRBJ1-5; 12 bases align to TRBD1. Germline lookup yields CDR1 SGHTA and CDR2 FQGNSA. This CDR3 region has 15 residues. V lost 3 bases, J lost 7 bases, and 4 bases stayed unmatched. DNA of the CDR3: TGTGCCAGCAGCTTGGGACAGGGGGCGAGGCAGCCCCAGCATTTT. The encoded protein is CASSLGQGARQPQHF.

This chain links TRBV6-4 with TRBJ2-5; D may be TRBD1 or TRBD2 (5 bases each). Germline CDR1 MRHNA, CDR2 SNTAGT. V dropped 3 bases and J dropped 11 bases, with 16 bases sitting between them. The CDR3 sequence is 13 residues long. The CDR3 loop is CASSDTGTGEQYF. The CDR3 region has the DNA TGTGCCAGCAGTGATACTGGGACGGGTGAGCAGTACTTC.